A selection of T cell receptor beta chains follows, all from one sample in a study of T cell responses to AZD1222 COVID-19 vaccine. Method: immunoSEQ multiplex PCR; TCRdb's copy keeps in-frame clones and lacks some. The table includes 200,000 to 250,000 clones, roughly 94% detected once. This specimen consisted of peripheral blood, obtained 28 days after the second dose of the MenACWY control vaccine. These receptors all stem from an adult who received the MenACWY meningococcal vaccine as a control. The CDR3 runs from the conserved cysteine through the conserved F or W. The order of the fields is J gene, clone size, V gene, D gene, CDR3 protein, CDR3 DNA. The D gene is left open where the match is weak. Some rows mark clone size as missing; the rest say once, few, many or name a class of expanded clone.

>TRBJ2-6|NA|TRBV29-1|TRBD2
CSVRVVREKGSSGANVLTF
TGCAGCGTCCGAGTTGTGCGGGAGAAGGGCTCCTCTGGGGCCAACGTCCTGACTTTC
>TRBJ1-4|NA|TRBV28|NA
CASSLRNEKLFF
TGTGCCAGCAGTTTAAGAAATGAAAAACTGTTTTTT
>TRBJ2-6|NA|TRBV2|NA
CASYLPGANVLTF
TGTGCCAGCTACCTTCCGGGGGCCAACGTCCTGACTTTC
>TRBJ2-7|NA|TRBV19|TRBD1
CASSRDSEGYEQYF
TGTGCCAGTAGTCGGGACAGCGAAGGCTACGAGCAGTACTTC
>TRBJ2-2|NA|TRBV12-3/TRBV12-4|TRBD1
CASRTGSGELFF
TGTGCCAGCAGGACAGGGTCCGGGGAGCTGTTTTTT
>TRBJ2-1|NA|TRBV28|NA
CASISPSNEQFF
TGTGCCAGCATATCTCCATCCAATGAGCAGTTCTTC
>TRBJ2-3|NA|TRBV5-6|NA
CASSSGAGERNTQYF
TGTGCCAGCAGCTCCGGGGCAGGGGAGAGGAATACGCAGTATTTT
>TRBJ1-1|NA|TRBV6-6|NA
CASSYLRISNTEAFF
TGTGCCAGCAGTTACTTAAGAATATCAAACACTGAAGCTTTCTTT
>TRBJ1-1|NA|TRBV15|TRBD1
CATSRDPGTGTNTEAFF
TGTGCCACCAGCAGAGACCCCGGGACAGGGACTAACACTGAAGCTTTCTTT
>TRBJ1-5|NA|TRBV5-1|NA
CASTSIGGNQPQHF
TGCGCCAGCACCTCAATCGGGGGCAATCAGCCCCAGCATTTT
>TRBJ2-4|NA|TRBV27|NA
CASSLDEGPGNIQYF
TGTGCCAGCAGTTTAGATGAGGGCCCCGGCAACATTCAGTACTTC
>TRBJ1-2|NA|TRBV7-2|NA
CASTLGAGYTF
TGTGCCAGCACCCTCGGTGCGGGCTACACCTTC
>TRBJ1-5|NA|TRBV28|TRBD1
CASSRLGQASNQPQHF
TGTGCCAGCAGTCGACTGGGACAGGCTAGCAATCAGCCCCAGCATTTT
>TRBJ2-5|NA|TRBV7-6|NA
CASSPVNARGETQYF
TGTGCCAGCAGCCCTGTCAATGCTAGGGGGGAGACCCAGTACTTC
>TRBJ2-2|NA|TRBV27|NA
CASSLSGPANTGELFF
TGTGCCAGCAGTTTATCGGGTCCCGCGAACACCGGGGAGCTGTTTTTT
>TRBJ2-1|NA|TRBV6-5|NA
CASSYSGQGGNEQFF
TGTGCCAGCAGTTATTCCGGGCAGGGCGGGAATGAGCAGTTCTTC
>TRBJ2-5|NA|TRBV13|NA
CASSFGAEETQYF
TGTGCCAGCAGCTTCGGCGCGGAAGAGACCCAGTACTTC
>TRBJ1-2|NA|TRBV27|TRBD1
CASSRQGWESDGYTF
TGTGCCAGCAGTAGACAGGGGTGGGAGTCGGATGGCTACACCTTC
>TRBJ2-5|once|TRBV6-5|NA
CASSLEGRWETQYF
TGTGCCAGCAGTTTAGAGGGGCGTTGGGAGACCCAGTACTTC
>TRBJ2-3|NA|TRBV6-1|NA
CASSDTGWDTQYF
TGTGCCAGCAGTGACACAGGGTGGGATACGCAGTATTTT
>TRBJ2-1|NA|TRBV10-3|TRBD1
CAISEGQGASNEQFF
TGTGCCATCAGTGAGGGACAGGGGGCCAGCAATGAGCAGTTCTTC
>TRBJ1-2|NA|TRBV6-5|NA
CASSYSKGIYGYTF
TGTGCCAGCAGTTACTCGAAAGGGATCTATGGCTACACCTTC
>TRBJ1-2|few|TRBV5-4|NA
CASSGEGTVNDYGYTF
TGTGCCAGCAGCGGGGAAGGGACGGTAAACGACTATGGCTACACCTTC
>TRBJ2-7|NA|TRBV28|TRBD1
CASSPPRGTGGLEQYF
TGTGCCAGCAGTCCCCCTCGAGGGACAGGGGGCCTCGAGCAGTACTTC
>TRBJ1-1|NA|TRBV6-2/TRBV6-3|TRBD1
CASSFGQGTVTEAFF
TGTGCCAGCAGTTTCGGACAGGGAACGGTCACTGAAGCTTTCTTT
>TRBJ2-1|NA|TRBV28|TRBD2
CASSPPLAGAYNEQFF
TGTGCCAGCAGTCCCCCTCTAGCGGGAGCCTACAATGAGCAGTTCTTC
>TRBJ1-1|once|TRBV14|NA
CASSQYRTEAFF
TGTGCCAGCAGCCAATACCGGACTGAAGCTTTCTTT